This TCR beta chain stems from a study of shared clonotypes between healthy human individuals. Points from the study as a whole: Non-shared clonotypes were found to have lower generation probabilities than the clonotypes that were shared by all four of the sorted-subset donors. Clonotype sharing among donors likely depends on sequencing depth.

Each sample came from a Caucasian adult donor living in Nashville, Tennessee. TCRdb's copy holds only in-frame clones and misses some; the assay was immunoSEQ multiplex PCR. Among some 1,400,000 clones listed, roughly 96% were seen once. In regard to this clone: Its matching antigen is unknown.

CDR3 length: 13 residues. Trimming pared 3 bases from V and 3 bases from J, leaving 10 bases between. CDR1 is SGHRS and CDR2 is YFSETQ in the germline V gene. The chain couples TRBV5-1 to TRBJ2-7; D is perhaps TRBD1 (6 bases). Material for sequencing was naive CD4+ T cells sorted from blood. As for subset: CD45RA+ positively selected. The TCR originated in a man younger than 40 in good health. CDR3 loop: CASSYGQLYEQYF. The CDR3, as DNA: TGCGCCAGCAGCTACGGACAGCTCTACGAGCAGTACTTC.